This T cell receptor beta chain was recorded in a study of blood T cell repertoires in COVID-19. About the study: Samples taken during acute and convalescent COVID-19 were collected in the United States, Italy and Spain. The cDNA or gDNA used as material had been derived from T cells, B-cell-depleted T cells, or PBMCs.

Original methodology: Scientists estimated how many nucleated cells there were by amplifying reference gene primers. Clones were sequenced by immunoSEQ multiplex PCR, and TCRdb holds only the in-frame ones, with some missing. That table gives V, J and clone size, and the DNA gave D and trimming. The table has 120,000 to 150,000 clones, roughly 86% seen once; the top ten hold approximately 0.95%. CDR1 is SQVTM and CDR2 is ANQGSEA in the germline V gene. This CDR3 is built from 11 residues. Trimming pared 4 bases from V and 8 bases from J, leaving 11 bases between. This receptor was obtained from a woman between 50 and 59 years old with acute or convalescent COVID-19. The genes are TRBV29-1 and TRBJ1-2; D is possibly TRBD1 (5 bases). The source material was peripheral blood. CDR3 sequence: CSVVTARGYTF. DNA of the CDR3: TGCAGCGTTGTGACAGCTCGGGGCTACACCTTC. The variable domain in full, with the rest retrieved from reference TRBV29-1 and TRBJ1-2, is SAVISQKPSRDICQRGTSLTIQCQVDSQVTMMFWYRQQPGQSLTLIATANQGSEATYESGFVIDKFPISRPNLTFSTLTVSNMSPEDSSIYLCSVVTARGYTFGSGTRLTVV.